This T cell receptor beta chain was obtained from a study of neurological immune-mediated disorders. Study-level points and caveats: The most TCR clonal expansion was seen in HTLV-1-associated myelopathy, whereas the least was seen in multiple sclerosis, below the level in healthy controls.

In this sample, this clonotype turned up many times. Its antigen is still unknown. The time point here: longitudinal time-point 2. Unsorted libraries were derived from 2 million PBMCs stored at -80 C. The cDNA was produced through 5'RACE with 10-nucleotide random UMIs. In TCRdb, the 5' RACE reads were re-called with MiXCR into one record per CDR3 protein. The table has around 90,000 distinct CDR3 sequences, roughly 13% seen once. Trimming cost V 0 bases and J 4 bases; bases outside gene matches: 5. The length of the CDR3 is 17 residues. Germline-derived CDR1 and CDR2 are KGHDR and SFDVKD. This receptor was identified in a female donor with HTLV-1-associated myelopathy (HAM/TSP). The V gene is TRBV24-1, the J gene TRBJ2-2; 9 nucleotides line up with TRBD1. The sample taken for sequencing was PBMCs. The CDR3 spells CATSDLRTGAGTGELFF. The DNA for the CDR3 is TGTGCCACCAGTGATTTGAGGACAGGGGCTGGCACCGGGGAGCTGTTTTTT.